A selection of T cell receptor beta chains follows, all from one sample in a study of cytomegalovirus exposure and HLA in healthy donors. Some clones are missing from TCRdb's copy, which holds only in-frame ones; the method was immunoSEQ multiplex PCR. The sample holds roughly 180,000 clones, just under 80% seen once. Sequenced sample: PBMCs. The receptors were sampled from a woman in her fifties or sixties in good health and CMV-seropositive. CDR3s include the opening cysteine and the closing phenylalanine or tryptophan. A D gene is named only where the DNA matches it firmly. Clone size is stated in some rows and not others, as once, few, many or a class when expanded.

>12|TRBD2|once|TRBJ2-1|TRBV7-9
CANSGDGSEQFF
TGTGCCAATAGCGGGGATGGAAGTGAGCAGTTCTTC
>14|-|-|TRBJ1-1|TRBV9
CASSVGPGENEAFF
TGTGCCAGCAGCGTAGGACCAGGGGAGAATGAAGCTTTCTTT
>15|TRBD1|-|TRBJ2-7|TRBV5-4
CASSSAGQGSYEQYF
TGTGCCAGCAGCTCGGCGGGACAGGGCTCCTACGAGCAGTACTTC
>20|TRBD2|-|TRBJ2-6|TRBV5-1
CASSPVLAGDAGGGANVLTF
TGCGCCAGCAGCCCCGTACTAGCGGGGGACGCGGGGGGCGGGGCCAACGTCCTGACTTTC
>18|TRBD1|-|TRBJ1-1|TRBV4-1
CASSPIPGGSKWGFEAFF
TGCGCCAGCAGCCCTATCCCAGGGGGAAGTAAGTGGGGCTTTGAAGCTTTCTTT
>12|-|-|TRBJ2-5|TRBV14
CASSQGAETQYF
TGTGCCAGCAGCCAAGGGGCGGAGACCCAGTACTTC
>15|TRBD1|-|TRBJ1-5|TRBV6-5
CASRPTRTGFQPQHF
TGTGCCAGCAGACCTACCAGGACAGGGTTTCAGCCCCAGCATTTT
>14|-|once|TRBJ1-1|TRBV6-6
CASSQWAGRTEAFF
TGTGCCAGCAGTCAATGGGCAGGGAGGACTGAAGCTTTCTTT
>18|TRBD2|-|TRBJ2-3|TRBV5-4
CASSAGLAGGPSTDTQYF
TGTGCCAGCAGCGCAGGACTAGCGGGGGGACCAAGCACAGATACGCAGTATTTT
>14|TRBD1|-|TRBJ2-3|TRBV5-1
CASSPGQGGDTQYF
TGCGCCAGCAGCCCCGGACAGGGAGGTGATACGCAGTATTTT
>12|TRBD1|-|TRBJ1-2|TRBV7-3
CASSSTGGDYTF
TGTGCCAGCAGCTCGACAGGGGGTGACTACACCTTC
>14|-|-|TRBJ1-2|TRBV12-5
CASARDRGYYGYTF
TGTGCTAGTGCCCGCGATCGCGGTTATTATGGCTACACCTTC
>16|-|few|TRBJ2-2|TRBV7-2
CASSLDSSIKSGELFF
TGTGCCAGCAGCTTAGATTCTAGCATCAAGTCCGGGGAGCTGTTTTTT
>16|-|-|TRBJ1-6|TRBV27
CASSLGRDRRNSPLHF
TGTGCCAGCAGTTTGGGGCGAGACCGTAGGAATTCACCCCTCCACTTT
>20|TRBD2|once|TRBJ2-2|TRBV7-3
CASSLRSRGFSGENTGELFF
TGTGCCAGCAGCTTAAGGTCTCGGGGGTTTAGCGGGGAGAACACCGGGGAGCTGTTTTTT
>16|-|-|TRBJ1-3|TRBV4-2
CASTATPGGTGNTIYF
TGTGCCAGCACTGCCACCCCGGGGGGTACTGGAAACACCATATATTTT
>13|-|few|TRBJ2-2|TRBV6-4
CATRHMDTGELFF
TGTGCCACCCGCCACATGGACACCGGGGAGCTGTTTTTT